Listed below are T cell receptor beta chains from one sample, sequenced in a study of identical twins. TCRdb re-called the 5' RACE reads with MiXCR, one entry per CDR3 protein. The sample holds 200,000 to 250,000 distinct CDR3 sequences, about an eighth seen once. Sequenced input: memory (CD45RO+) T cells sorted from blood. The source is a young woman in good health. Each CDR3 is given with its conserved first and last residue. A D gene is named only where the DNA matches it firmly.

d_gene | v_gene | CDR3aa
TRBD1 | TRBV11-3 | CASSRPGQGSYEQYF
. | TRBV15 | CATSRDEGRPAQYF
. | TRBV2 | CASRFRGANGYTF
. | TRBV30 | CAWSDGAARFSTLHF
TRBD2 | TRBV18 | CASSTISSGRAPLEQFF
. | TRBV18 | CASSPTDDEQFF
TRBD2 | TRBV10-3 | CAISDGAGAPGEQYF
TRBD2 | TRBV10-3 | CASGREREYGEQYF
. | TRBV7-9 | CASSWWRGTDTQYF
. | TRBV20-1 | CSARDTIHFQQYF
. | TRBV6-2/TRBV6-3 | CASSSKGGLYEQYF
. | TRBV7-6 | CASSGDTQYF
. | TRBV12-3/TRBV12-4 | CASSLRHPTDTQYF
. | TRBV12-5 | CASGTSEYNQPQHF
TRBD1 | TRBV3-1 | CASSPRDRIVEQYF
. | TRBV25-1 | CASSDPSVGIYNEQFF
. | TRBV20-1 | CSASPGDEAFF
. | TRBV5-1 | CASSLRRVNSGANVLTF
TRBD1 | TRBV29-1 | CSVGGTGRRETQYF
TRBD2 | TRBV11-3 | CASSSAAGGTGELFF
. | TRBV6-2/TRBV6-3 | CASSSKAYGYTF
. | TRBV12-3/TRBV12-4 | CASSRMDAPGTEAFF
. | TRBV30 | CAWTRGAAGNTEAFF
. | TRBV3-1 | CASTRDQGFTEAFF
. | TRBV5-1 | CASSLASRGAETQYF
. | TRBV20-1 | CSGTGGGQNIQYF
. | TRBV24-1 | CATSAGVGTEAFF
. | TRBV20-1 | CSASRVTEAFF
. | TRBV2 | CASSGQLHHLNSPLHF
TRBD2 | TRBV10-2 | CASSFTSGRAWEQFF
TRBD2 | TRBV6-5 | CASSYRLAGVTDTQYF
TRBD1 | TRBV27 | CASSLSGTVHYGYTF
. | TRBV6-1 | CASSGGVPDTQYF
. | TRBV11-3 | CASSLVSVSDTQYF
. | TRBV7-2 | CASSSVQTALWETQYF
. | TRBV7-8 | CASSSQTGFYNEQFF
. | TRBV3-1 | CASSRTYTVYEQYF
. | TRBV11-2 | CASSLVTGAAFF
. | TRBV20-1 | CSARGFRPYGNTIYF
. | TRBV5-5 | CASSLAYGTYNEQFF
. | TRBV7-9 | CASSLGAGGTYNEQFF
TRBD2 | TRBV7-9 | CASSLISGSIHEQYF
TRBD2 | TRBV14 | CASSRAGGGNEQFF
TRBD2 | TRBV7-2 | CASSGTSVSGGFF
TRBD2 | TRBV20-1 | CSAPLAASTDTQYF
TRBD1 | TRBV10-3 | CAISESIRGHDEQFF
. | TRBV5-1 | CASSLDGGYNSPLHF
. | TRBV3-1 | CASSHLGGELFF
. | TRBV7-2 | CASSLLALNTEAFF
TRBD2 | TRBV11-2 | CASSLLVSGDYNEQFF
. | TRBV12-3/TRBV12-4 | CASSLMFWDNEQFF
TRBD1 | TRBV29-1 | CSVIGQGYEQYF
. | TRBV7-9 | CASNRDQETQYF
TRBD1 | TRBV12-3/TRBV12-4 | CASTSGQPPLHF
. | TRBV6-2/TRBV6-3 | CASSYDAASSYEQYF